This T cell receptor beta chain emerged from a study of STAT5B mutations in CD4+ large granular lymphocyte leukemia. The sample holds one count of this clone. In germline, CDR1 is MNHEY, CDR2 SMNVEV (reference sequence). The CDR3 contains 15 residues. Measured with immunoSEQ multiplex PCR; TCRdb has only the in-frame clones, and not every one. Of under 25,000 clones listed, around two thirds are singletons. This TCR derives from a human donor in good health. Sequenced material: CD4+ T cells from blood buffy coats. The chain links TRBV27 to TRBJ2-5; tentatively, D is TRBD1 (5 bases). Matching the DNA end better, TRBJ2-7 makes the J call doubtful. In nucleotides, the CDR3 is TGTGCCAGCAGTTCTGCAGGGCTTAATCGGAACGAGCAGTACTTC. It specifies CASSSAGLNRNEQYF.